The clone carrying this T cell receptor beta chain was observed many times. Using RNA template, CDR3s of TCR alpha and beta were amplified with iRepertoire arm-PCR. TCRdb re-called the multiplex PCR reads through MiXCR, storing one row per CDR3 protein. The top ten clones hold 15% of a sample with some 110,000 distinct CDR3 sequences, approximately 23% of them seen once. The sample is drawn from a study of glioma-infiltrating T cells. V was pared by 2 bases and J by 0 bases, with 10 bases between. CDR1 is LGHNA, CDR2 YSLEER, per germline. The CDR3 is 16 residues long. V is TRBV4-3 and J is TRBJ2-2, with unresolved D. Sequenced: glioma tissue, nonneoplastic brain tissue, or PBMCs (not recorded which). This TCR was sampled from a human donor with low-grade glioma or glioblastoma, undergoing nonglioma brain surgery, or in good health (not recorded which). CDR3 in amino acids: CASSQFIWTNTGELFF. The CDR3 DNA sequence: TGCGCCAGCAGCCAATTTATCTGGACGAACACCGGGGAGCTGTTTTTT.